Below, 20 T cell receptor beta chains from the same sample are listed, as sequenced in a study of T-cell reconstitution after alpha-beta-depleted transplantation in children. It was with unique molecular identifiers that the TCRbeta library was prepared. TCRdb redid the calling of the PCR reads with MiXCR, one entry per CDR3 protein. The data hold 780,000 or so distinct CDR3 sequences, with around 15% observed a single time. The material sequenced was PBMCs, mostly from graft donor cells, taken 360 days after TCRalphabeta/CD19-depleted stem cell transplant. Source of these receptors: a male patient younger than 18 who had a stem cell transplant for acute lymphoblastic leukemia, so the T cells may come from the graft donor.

The CDR3 DNA sequence: TGTGCCAGCACACCCGTGGCAGGGCTCACCGGGGAGCTGTTTTTT. It encodes CASTPVAGLTGELFF. V usage is TRBV21-1 and J usage is TRBJ2-2; whether TRBD1, the table's D call, matches the DNA was not checked. TRBV21-1 is described as a pseudogene. The CDR3 loop spans 15 amino acids.

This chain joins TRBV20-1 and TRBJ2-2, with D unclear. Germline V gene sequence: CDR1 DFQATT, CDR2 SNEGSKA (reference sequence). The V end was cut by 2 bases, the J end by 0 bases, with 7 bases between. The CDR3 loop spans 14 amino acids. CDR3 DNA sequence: TGCAGTGCTAGACAGACACCGAACACCGGGGAGCTGTTTTTT. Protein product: CSARQTPNTGELFF.

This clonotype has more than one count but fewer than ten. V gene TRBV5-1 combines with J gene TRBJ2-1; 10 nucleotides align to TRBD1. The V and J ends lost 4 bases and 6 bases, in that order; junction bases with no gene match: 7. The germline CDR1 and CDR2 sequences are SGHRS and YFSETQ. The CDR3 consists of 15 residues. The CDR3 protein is CASSNDRGLGNEQFF. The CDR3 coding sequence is TGCGCCAGCAGCAACGACAGGGGGCTGGGCAATGAGCAGTTCTTC.

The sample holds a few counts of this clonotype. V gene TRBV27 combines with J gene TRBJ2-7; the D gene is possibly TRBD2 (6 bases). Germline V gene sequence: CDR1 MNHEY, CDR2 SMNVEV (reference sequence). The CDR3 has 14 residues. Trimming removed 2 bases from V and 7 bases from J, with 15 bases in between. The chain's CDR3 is CASSLGGLTREQYF. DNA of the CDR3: TGTGCCAGCAGTTTAGGGGGACTTACTAGGGAGCAGTACTTC.

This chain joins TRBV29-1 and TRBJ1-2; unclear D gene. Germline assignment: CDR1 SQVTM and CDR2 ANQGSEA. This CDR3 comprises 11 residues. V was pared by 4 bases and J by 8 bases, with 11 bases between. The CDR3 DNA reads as TGCAGCGTTGCTGGCAGCCCGGGCTACACCTTC. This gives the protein CSVAGSPGYTF.

The CDR3 region is CASSFLAINIQYF. In nucleotides, the CDR3 is TGTGCCAGCAGTTTTTTGGCGATAAACATTCAGTACTTC. This chain joins TRBV12-3 or TRBV12-4 and TRBJ2-4; D is unclear. V was shortened by 3 bases and J by 6 bases, with 9 bases between the two germline ends. CDR3 length: 13 residues.

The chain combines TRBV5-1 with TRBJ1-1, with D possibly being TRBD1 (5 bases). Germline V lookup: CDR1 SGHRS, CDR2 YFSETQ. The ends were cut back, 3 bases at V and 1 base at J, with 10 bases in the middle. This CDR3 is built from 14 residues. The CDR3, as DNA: TGCGCCAGCAGCTGGGACGGCCAGAACACTGAAGCTTTCTTT. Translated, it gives CASSWDGQNTEAFF.

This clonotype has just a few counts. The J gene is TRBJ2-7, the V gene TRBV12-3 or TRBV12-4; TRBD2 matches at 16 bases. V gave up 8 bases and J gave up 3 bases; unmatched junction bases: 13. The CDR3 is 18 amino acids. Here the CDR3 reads CASLRTGTSGRGFYEQYF. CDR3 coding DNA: TGTGCCAGCCTGAGGACCGGGACTAGCGGGAGGGGGTTCTACGAGCAGTACTTC.

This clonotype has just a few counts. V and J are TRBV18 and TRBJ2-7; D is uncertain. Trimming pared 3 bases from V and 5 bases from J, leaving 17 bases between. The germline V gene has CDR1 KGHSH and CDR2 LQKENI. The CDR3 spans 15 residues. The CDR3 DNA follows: TGTGCCAGCTCACCGGGAAGGGCAGGCATAGACGAGCAGTACTTC. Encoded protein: CASSPGRAGIDEQYF. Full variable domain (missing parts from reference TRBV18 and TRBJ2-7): NAGVMQNPRHLVRRRGQEARLRCSPMKGHSHVYWYRQLPEEGLKFMVYLQKENIIDESGMPKERFSAEFPKEGPSILRIQQVVRGDSAAYFCASSPGRAGIDEQYFGPGTRLTVT.

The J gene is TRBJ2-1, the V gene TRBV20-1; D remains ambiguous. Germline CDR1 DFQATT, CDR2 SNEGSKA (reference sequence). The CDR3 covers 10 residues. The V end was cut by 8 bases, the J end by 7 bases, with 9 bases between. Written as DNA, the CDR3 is TGCAGTATAACAGAGAATGAGCAGTTCTTC. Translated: CSITENEQFF.

The DNA of the CDR3 is TGTGCCAGCACCCAGGTGGGCAGTTACAATGAGCAGTTCTTC. It encodes CASTQVGSYNEQFF. The rearrangement links TRBV12-3 or TRBV12-4 to TRBJ2-1, with D unclear. CDR3 length: 14 amino acids. The ends were cut back, 7 bases at V and 4 bases at J, with 14 bases in the middle.

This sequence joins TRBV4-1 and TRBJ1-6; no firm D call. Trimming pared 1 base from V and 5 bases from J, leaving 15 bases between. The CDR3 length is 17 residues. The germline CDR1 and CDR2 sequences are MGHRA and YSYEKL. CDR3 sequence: CASSQVPPQINNSPLHF. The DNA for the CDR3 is TGCGCCAGCAGCCAAGTCCCCCCCCAGATCAATAATTCACCCCTCCACTTT.

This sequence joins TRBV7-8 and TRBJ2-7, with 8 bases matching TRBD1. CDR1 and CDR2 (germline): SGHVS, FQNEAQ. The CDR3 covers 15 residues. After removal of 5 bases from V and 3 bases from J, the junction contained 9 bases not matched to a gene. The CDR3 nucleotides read TGTGCCAGCAGCCCCACTGGCAGGGGGCTCTACGAGCAGTACTTC. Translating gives CASSPTGRGLYEQYF.

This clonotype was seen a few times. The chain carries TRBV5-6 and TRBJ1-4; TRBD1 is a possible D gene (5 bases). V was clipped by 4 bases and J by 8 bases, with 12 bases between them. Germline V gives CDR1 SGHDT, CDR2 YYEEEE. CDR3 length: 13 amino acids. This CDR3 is CASSIPGDEKLFF. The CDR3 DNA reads TGTGCCAGCAGCATCCCCGGGGACGAAAAACTGTTTTTT. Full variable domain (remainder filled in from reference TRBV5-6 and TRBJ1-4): DAGVTQSPTHLIKTRGQQVTLRCSPKSGHDTVSWYQQALGQGPQFIFQYYEEEERQRGNFPDRFSGHQFPNYSSELNVNALLLGDSALYLCASSIPGDEKLFFGSGTQLSVL.

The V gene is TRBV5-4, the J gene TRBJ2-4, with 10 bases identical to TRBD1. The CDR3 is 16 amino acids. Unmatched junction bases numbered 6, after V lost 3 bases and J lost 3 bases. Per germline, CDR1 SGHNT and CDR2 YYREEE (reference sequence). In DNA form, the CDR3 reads TGTGCCAGCAGCTCGGGACAGGGGTATGGCAAAAACATTCAGTACTTC. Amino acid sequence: CASSSGQGYGKNIQYF.

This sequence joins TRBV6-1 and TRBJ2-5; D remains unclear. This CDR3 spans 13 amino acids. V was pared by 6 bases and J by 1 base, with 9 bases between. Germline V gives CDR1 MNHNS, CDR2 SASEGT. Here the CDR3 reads CASSPAPQETQYF. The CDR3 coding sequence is TGTGCCAGCAGCCCAGCCCCCCAAGAGACCCAGTACTTC.

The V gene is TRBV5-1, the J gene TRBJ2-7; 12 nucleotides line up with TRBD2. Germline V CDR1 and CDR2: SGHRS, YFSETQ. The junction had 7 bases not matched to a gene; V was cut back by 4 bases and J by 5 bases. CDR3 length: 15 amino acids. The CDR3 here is CASSGAGLAGNEQYF. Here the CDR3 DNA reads TGCGCCAGCAGCGGCGCGGGACTAGCGGGCAACGAGCAGTACTTC.

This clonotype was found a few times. CDR3 residues: CSARAFGTSGNNEQFF. The CDR3 DNA is TGCAGTGCTAGAGCCTTCGGGACTAGCGGGAACAATGAGCAGTTCTTC. The chain employs TRBV20-1 and TRBJ2-1, with 13 bases that match TRBD2. Germline assignment: CDR1 DFQATT and CDR2 SNEGSKA (reference sequence). The CDR3 sequence is 16 residues long. V lost 1 base and J lost 5; bases outside the gene matches: 5.

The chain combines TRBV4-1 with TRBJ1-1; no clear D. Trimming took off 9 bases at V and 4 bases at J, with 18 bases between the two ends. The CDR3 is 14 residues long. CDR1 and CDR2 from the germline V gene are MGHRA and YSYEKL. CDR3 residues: CASLGLLMGTEAFF. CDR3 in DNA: TGCGCCAGTCTTGGACTGCTCATGGGCACTGAAGCTTTCTTT.

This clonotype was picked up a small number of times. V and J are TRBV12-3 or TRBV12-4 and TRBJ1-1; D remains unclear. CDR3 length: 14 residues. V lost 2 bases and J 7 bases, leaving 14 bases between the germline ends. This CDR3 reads CASSLSPLSSEAFF. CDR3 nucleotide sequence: TGTGCCAGCAGTTTAAGCCCTTTATCGAGTGAAGCTTTCTTT.